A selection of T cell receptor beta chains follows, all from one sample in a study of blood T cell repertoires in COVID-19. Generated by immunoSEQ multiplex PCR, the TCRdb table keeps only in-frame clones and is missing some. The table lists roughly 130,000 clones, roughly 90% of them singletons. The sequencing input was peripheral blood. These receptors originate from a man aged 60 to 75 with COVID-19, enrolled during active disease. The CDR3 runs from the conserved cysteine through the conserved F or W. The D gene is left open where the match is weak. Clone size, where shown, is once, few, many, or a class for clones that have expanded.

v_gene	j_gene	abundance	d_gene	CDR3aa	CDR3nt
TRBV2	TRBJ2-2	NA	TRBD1	CASSRDRNTGELFF	TGTGCCAGCAGTCGGGACAGGAACACCGGGGAGCTGTTTTTT
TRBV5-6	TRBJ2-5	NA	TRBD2	CASSSLNSGRGETQYF	TGTGCCAGCAGCTCGTTAAATAGCGGGAGGGGAGAGACCCAGTACTTC
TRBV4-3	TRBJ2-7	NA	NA	CASSQEVYTSSYEQYF	TGCGCCAGCAGCCAAGAAGTTTACACCAGCTCCTACGAGCAGTACTTC
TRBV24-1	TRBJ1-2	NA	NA	CATSDGGLLYGYTF	TGTGCCACCAGTGATGGAGGACTGCTCTATGGCTACACCTTC
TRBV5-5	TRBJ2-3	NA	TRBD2	CASSFREVPRVDTQYF	TGTGCCAGCAGCTTCCGGGAGGTTCCGCGGGTAGATACGCAGTATTTT
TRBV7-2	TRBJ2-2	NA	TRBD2	CAILAGSNTGELFF	TGTGCCATACTAGCGGGGTCGAACACCGGGGAGCTGTTTTTT
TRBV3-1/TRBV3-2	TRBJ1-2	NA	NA	CASSPPRQEINYGYTF	TGTGCCAGCAGCCCCCCTAGACAGGAGATTAACTATGGCTACACCTTC
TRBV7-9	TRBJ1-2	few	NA	CASSPGGISYGYTF	TGTGCCAGCAGCCCCGGGGGGATCTCCTATGGCTACACCTTC
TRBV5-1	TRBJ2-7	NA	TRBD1	CASSLGTGEDEQYF	TGCGCCAGCAGCTTAGGGACAGGGGAGGACGAGCAGTACTTC
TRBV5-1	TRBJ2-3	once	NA	CASSGGTVQPDTQYF	TGCGCCAGCAGCGGGGGGACAGTTCAACCAGATACGCAGTATTTT
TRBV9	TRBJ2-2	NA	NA	CASSVYDLRATGELFF	TGTGCCAGCAGCGTATATGATTTGAGGGCTACCGGGGAGCTGTTTTTT
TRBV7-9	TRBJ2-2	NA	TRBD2	CASTKQLAGEAGELFF	TGTGCCAGCACCAAGCAGCTAGCGGGCGAAGCCGGGGAGCTGTTTTTT
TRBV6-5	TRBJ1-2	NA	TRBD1	CASSQNRGYGYTF	TGTGCCAGCAGCCAAAACAGGGGCTATGGCTACACCTTC
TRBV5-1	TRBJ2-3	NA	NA	CASSPNAGDTQYF	TGCGCCAGCAGCCCAAATGCGGGGGATACGCAGTATTTT
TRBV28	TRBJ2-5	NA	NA	CASSIKITRGRETQYF	TGTGCCAGCAGCATAAAAATAACACGGGGGAGAGAGACCCAGTACTTC
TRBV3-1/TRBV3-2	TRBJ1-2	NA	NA	CASSQAGAGADGYTF	TGTGCCAGCAGCCAAGCAGGGGCCGGTGCGGATGGCTACACCTTC
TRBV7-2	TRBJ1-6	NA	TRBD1	CASSRDSYNSPLHF	TGTGCCAGCAGCCGGGACAGCTATAATTCACCCCTCCACTTT
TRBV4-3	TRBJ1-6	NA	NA	CASSQNKNSGDNSPLHF	TGCGCCAGCAGCCAGAATAAGAATTCCGGGGATAATTCACCCCTCCACTTT
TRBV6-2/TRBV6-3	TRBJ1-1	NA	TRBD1	CASSRGQGAFF	TGTGCCAGCAGCCGAGGACAGGGAGCTTTCTTT
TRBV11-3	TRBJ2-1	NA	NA	CASSLDMNEQFF	TGTGCCAGCAGCTTAGATATGAATGAGCAGTTCTTC
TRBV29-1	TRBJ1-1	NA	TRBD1	CSVLTGDLREAFF	TGCAGCGTTCTGACAGGGGACTTACGCGAAGCTTTCTTT
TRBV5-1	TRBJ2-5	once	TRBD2	CASSPGLAGVETQYF	TGCGCCAGCAGCCCAGGACTAGCGGGAGTAGAGACCCAGTACTTC
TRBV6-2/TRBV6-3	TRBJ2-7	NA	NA	CASGLIYEQYF	TGTGCCAGCGGCCTAATCTACGAGCAGTACTTC
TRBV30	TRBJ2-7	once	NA	CAWSGARDIPPIRGYEQYF	TGTGCCTGGAGTGGTGCCAGGGACATCCCCCCTATCCGTGGCTACGAGCAGTACTTC
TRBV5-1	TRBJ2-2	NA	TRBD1	CASSLGTGDTGELFF	TGCGCCAGCAGCCTCGGGACAGGGGACACCGGGGAGCTGTTTTTT
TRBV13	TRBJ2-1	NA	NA	CASSSRGGHPSYNEQFF	TGTGCCAGCAGCTCCCGTGGGGGCCACCCCTCCTACAATGAGCAGTTCTTC
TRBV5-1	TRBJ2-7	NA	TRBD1	CASSFTTGKLDEQYF	TGCGCCAGCAGCTTCACGACAGGGAAGCTAGACGAGCAGTACTTC
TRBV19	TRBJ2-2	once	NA	CASTDGWDTHTGELFF	TGTGCCAGTACCGATGGCTGGGACACCCACACCGGGGAGCTGTTTTTT
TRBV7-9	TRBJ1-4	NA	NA	CASSLSYSGAEKLFF	TGTGCCAGCAGCCTCTCTTACTCAGGGGCAGAAAAACTGTTTTTT
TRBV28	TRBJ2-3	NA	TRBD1	CASRLGQPTDTQYF	TGTGCCAGCAGACTGGGACAGCCCACAGATACGCAGTATTTT
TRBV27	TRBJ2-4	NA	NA	CASSTNRGFPNIQYF	TGTGCCAGCAGTACAAATAGGGGCTTCCCGAACATTCAGTACTTC
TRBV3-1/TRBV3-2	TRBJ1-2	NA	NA	CASSPKGEELLNYGYTF	TGTGCCAGCAGCCCTAAAGGGGAGGAACTTTTAAACTATGGCTACACCTTC
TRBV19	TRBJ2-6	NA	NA	CASSIRGLSSGANVLTF	TGTGCCAGTAGTATAAGGGGATTAAGCTCTGGGGCCAACGTCCTGACTTTC
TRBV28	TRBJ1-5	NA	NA	CASRPTGFGQPQHF	TGTGCCAGCAGACCAACAGGGTTCGGGCAGCCCCAGCATTTT
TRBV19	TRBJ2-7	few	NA	CASSIGRSGGGVTYEQYF	TGTGCCAGTAGTATCGGTCGGTCCGGGGGAGGCGTAACCTACGAGCAGTACTTC
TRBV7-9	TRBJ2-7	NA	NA	CASSARGTSYEQYF	TGTGCCAGCAGCGCCAGGGGAACCTCCTACGAGCAGTACTTC
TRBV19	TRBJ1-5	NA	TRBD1	CASSIKGARQPQHF	TGTGCCAGTAGTATCAAGGGGGCGCGGCAGCCCCAGCATTTT
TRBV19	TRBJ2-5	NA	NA	CASSIRPPGETQYF	TGTGCCAGTAGTATCCGCCCTCCGGGAGAGACCCAGTACTTC
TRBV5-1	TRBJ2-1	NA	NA	CASSLATRGKGPGPSYNEQFF	TGCGCCAGCAGCTTGGCCACGAGGGGGAAAGGGCCGGGACCCTCCTACAATGAGCAGTTCTTC
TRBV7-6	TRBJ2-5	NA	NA	CASSWGTGTQETQYF	TGTGCCAGCAGCTGGGGCACCGGAACCCAAGAGACCCAGTACTTC
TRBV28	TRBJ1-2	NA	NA	CASSVVQLNGYTF	TGTGCCAGCAGCGTGGTACAGCTAAATGGCTACACCTTC
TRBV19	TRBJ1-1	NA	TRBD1	CASTSPGTGHPEAFF	TGTGCCAGTACCTCGCCGGGGACAGGGCATCCTGAAGCTTTCTTT
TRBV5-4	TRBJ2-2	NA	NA	CASSFGRGADTGELFF	TGTGCCAGCAGCTTTGGAAGGGGCGCCGACACCGGGGAGCTGTTTTTT
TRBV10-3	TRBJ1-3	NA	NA	CAISESRMGGNGRDTIYF	TGTGCCATCAGTGAGTCGAGAATGGGCGGGAACGGGAGAGACACCATATATTTT
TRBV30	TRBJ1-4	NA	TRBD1	CAWRGTGDGRTNEKLFF	TGTGCCTGGAGGGGAACAGGGGACGGGCGAACTAATGAAAAACTGTTTTTT
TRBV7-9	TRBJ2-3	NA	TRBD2	CASSPLLAGTDTQYF	TGTGCCAGCAGCCCCTTACTAGCGGGAACAGATACGCAGTATTTT
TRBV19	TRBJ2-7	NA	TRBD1	CASSLGQGEQYF	TGTGCCAGTAGTTTGGGACAGGGCGAGCAGTACTTC
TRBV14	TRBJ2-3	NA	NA	CASSQGHQVTQYF	TGTGCCAGCAGCCAAGGACACCAGGTTACGCAGTATTTT
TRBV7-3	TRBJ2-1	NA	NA	CASSLEGEQFF	TGTGCCAGCAGCTTAGAGGGTGAGCAGTTCTTC